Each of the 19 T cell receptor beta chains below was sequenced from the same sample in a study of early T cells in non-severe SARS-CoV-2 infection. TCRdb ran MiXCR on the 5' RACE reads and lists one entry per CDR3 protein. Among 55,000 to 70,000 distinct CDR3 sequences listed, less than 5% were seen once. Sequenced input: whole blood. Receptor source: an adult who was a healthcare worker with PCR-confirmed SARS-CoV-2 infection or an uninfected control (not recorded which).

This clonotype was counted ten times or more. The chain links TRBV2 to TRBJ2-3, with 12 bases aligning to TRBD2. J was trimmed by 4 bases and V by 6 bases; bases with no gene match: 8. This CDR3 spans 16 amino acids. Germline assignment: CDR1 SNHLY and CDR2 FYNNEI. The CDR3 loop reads CASSPETSGSSDTQYF. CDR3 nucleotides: TGTGCCAGCAGCCCAGAGACTAGCGGGAGCTCAGATACGCAGTATTTT. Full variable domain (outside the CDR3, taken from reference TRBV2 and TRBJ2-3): EPEVTQTPSHQVTQMGQEVILRCVPISNHLYFYWYRQILGQKVEFLVSFYNNEISEKSEIFDDQFSVERPDGSNFTLKIRSTKLEDSAMYFCASSPETSGSSDTQYFGPGTRLTVL.

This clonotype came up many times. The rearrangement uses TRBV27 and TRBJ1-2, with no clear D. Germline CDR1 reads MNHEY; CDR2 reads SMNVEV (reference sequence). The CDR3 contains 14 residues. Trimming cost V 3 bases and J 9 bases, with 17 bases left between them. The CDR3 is CASSFNLGAVSYTF. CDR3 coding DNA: TGTGCCAGCAGTTTCAATTTGGGTGCCGTAAGCTACACCTTC.

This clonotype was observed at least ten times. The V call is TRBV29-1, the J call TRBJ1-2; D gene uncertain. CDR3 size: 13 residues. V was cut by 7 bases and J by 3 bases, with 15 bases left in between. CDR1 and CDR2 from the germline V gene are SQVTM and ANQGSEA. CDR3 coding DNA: TGCAGCGCGGCCGAAGGGATGGACTATGGCTACACCTTC. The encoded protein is CSAAEGMDYGYTF. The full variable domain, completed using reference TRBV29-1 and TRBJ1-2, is SAVISQKPSRDICQRGTSLTIQCQVDSQVTMMFWYRQQPGQSLTLIATANQGSEATYESGFVIDKFPISRPNLTFSTLTVSNMSPEDSSIYLCSAAEGMDYGYTFGSGTRLTVV.

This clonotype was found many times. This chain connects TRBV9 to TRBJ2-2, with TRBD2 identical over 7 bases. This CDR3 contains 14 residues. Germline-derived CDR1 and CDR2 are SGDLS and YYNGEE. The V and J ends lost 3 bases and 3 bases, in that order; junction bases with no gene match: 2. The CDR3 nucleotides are TGTGCCAGCAGCGCCAGCGGGGACACCGGGGAGCTGTTTTTT. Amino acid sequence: CASSASGDTGELFF.

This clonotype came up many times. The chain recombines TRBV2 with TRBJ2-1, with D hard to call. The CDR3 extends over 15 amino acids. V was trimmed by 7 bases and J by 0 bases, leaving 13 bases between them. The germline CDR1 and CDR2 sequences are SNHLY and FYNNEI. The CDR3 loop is CASNDDIHSYNEQFF. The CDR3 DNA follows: TGTGCCAGCAACGATGACATACACTCCTACAATGAGCAGTTCTTC.

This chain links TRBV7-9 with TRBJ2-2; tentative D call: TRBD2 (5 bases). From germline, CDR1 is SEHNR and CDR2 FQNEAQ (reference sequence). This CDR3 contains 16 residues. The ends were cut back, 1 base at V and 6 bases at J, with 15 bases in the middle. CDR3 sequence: CASSLGTPGVSGELFF. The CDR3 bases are TGTGCCAGCAGCTTAGGCACTCCCGGGGTGTCCGGGGAGCTGTTTTTT.

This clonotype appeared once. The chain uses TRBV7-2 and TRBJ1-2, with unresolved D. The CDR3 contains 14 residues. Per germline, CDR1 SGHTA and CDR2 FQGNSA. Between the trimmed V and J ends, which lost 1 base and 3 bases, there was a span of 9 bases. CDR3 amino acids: CASSLGVGYYGYTF. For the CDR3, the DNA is TGTGCCAGCAGCTTAGGGGTAGGCTACTATGGCTACACCTTC.

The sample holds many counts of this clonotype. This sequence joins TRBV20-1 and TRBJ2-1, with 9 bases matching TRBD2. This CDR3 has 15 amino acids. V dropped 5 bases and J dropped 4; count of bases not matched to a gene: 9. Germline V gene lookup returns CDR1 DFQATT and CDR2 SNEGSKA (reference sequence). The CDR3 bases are TGCAGTGCTGGCTTAGCGGGAGCGCGGTACAATGAGCAGTTCTTC. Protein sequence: CSAGLAGARYNEQFF.

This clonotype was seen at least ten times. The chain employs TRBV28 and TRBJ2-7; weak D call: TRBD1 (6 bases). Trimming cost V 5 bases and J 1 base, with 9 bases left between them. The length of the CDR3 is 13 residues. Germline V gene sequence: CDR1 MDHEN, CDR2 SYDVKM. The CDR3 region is CASSTGQSYEQYF. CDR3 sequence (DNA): TGTGCCAGCAGTACCGGACAGTCCTACGAGCAGTACTTC.

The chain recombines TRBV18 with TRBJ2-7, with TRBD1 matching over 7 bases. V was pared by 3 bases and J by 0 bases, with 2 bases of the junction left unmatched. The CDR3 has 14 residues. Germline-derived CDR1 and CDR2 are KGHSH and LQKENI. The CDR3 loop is CASSPGTVSYEQYF. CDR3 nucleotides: TGTGCCAGCTCACCTGGGACAGTCTCCTACGAGCAGTACTTC.

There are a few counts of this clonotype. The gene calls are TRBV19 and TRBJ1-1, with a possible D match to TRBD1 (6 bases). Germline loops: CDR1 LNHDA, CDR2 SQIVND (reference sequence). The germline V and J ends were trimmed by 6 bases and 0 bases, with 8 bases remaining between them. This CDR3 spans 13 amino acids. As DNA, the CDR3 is TGTGCCAGTAGCGGGGGCGTGAACACTGAAGCTTTCTTT. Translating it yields CASSGGVNTEAFF.

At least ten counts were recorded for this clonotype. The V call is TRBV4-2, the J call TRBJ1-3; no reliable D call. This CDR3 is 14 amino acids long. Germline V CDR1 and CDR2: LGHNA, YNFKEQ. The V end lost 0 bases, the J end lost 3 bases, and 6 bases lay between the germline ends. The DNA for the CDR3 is TGTGCCAGCAGCCAAGACAGACTTGGAAACACCATATATTTT. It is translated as CASSQDRLGNTIYF.

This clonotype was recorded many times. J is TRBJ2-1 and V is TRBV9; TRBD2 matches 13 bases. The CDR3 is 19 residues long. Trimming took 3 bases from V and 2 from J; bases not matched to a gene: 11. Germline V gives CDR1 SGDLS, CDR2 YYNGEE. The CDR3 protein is CASSESGLAGLGTYNEQFF. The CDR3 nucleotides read TGTGCCAGCAGCGAATCGGGACTAGCGGGGCTAGGCACCTACAATGAGCAGTTCTTC. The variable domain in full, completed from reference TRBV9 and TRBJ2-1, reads DSGVTQTPKHLITATGQRVTLRCSPRSGDLSVYWYQQSLDQGLQFLIQYYNGEERAKGNILERFSAQQFPDLHSELNLSSLELGDSALYFCASSESGLAGLGTYNEQFFGPGTRLTVL.

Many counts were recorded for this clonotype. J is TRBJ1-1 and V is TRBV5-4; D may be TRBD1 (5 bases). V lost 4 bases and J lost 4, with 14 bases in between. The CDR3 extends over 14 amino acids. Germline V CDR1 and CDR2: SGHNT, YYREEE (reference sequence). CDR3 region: CASSIGTWSTEAFF. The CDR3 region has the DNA TGTGCCAGCAGCATTGGGACCTGGAGCACTGAAGCTTTCTTT.

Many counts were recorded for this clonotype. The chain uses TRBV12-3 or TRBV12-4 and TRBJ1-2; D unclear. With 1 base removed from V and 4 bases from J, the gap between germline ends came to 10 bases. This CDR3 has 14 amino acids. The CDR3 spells CASSLGEQSYGYTF. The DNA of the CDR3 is TGTGCCAGCAGTTTAGGGGAACAGTCCTATGGCTACACCTTC.

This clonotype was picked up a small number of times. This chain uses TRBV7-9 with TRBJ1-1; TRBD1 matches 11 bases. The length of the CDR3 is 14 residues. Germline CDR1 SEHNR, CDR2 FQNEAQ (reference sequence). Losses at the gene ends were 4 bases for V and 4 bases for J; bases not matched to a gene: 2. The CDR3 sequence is CASSSGQGATEAFF. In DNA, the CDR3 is TGTGCCAGCAGCTCAGGACAGGGGGCCACTGAAGCTTTCTTT.

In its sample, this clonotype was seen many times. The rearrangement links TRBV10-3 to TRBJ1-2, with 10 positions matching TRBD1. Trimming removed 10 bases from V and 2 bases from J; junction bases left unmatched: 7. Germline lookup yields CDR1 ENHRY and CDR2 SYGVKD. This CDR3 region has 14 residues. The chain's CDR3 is CATGTGDPNYGYTF. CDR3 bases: TGTGCCACCGGGACAGGGGACCCCAACTATGGCTACACCTTC.

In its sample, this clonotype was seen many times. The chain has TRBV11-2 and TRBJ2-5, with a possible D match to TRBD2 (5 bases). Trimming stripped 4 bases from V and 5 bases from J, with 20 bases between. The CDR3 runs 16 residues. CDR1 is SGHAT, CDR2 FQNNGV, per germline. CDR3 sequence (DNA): TGTGCCAGCAGCTCAGGTGGTTGGTTCGGGGTTGAGACCCAGTACTTC. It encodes CASSSGGWFGVETQYF.

The CDR3 is CASSFTATRRQETQYF. CDR3 bases: TGCGCCAGCAGCTTTACAGCCACTCGACGACAAGAGACCCAGTACTTC. The genes are TRBV5-1 and TRBJ2-5; D not certain. This CDR3 is 16 amino acids long. The V gene's germline CDR1 is SGHRS and CDR2 YFSETQ. Trimming pared 2 bases from V and 2 bases from J, leaving 16 bases between.